Below are 2 T cell receptor beta chains sequenced from a single sample in a study of T cell responses to AZD1222 COVID-19 vaccine. Profiling relied on immunoSEQ multiplex PCR, and the TCRdb table lists in-frame clones only, not all of them. The sample consists of more than 150,000 clones, 75% to 90% of them appearing once. This specimen was peripheral blood, taken after recovery from COVID-19. All receptors come from an adult who had recovered from COVID-19.

The chain couples TRBV14 to TRBJ2-2, with D possibly matching TRBD1 (5 bases). The CDR3 contains 14 residues. Per germline, CDR1 SGHDN and CDR2 FVKESK. Trimming removed 2 bases from V and 3 bases from J, with 7 bases in between. Here the CDR3 DNA reads TGTGCCAGCAGCCAACGCAGGGACACCGGGGAGCTGTTTTTT. Its protein is CASSQRRDTGELFF. Complete variable domain (other parts from reference TRBV14 and TRBJ2-2): EAGVTQFPSHSVIEKGQTVTLRCDPISGHDNLYWYRRVMGKEIKFLLHFVKESKQDESGMPNNRFLAERTGGTYSTLKVQPAELEDSGVYFCASSQRRDTGELFFGEGSRLTVL.

With respect to this clone: The same CDR3 can be traced to other DNA sequences in this sample. CDR3 bases: TGTGCCAGTAGTCAGACCCCCTCCTACGAGCAGTACTTC. Its protein is CASSQTPSYEQYF. V usage is TRBV19 and J usage is TRBJ2-7; D unresolved. The CDR3 length is 13 residues. Deletions cut 5 bases from V and 0 bases from J, with 8 bases between. CDR1 LNHDA and CDR2 SQIVND come from the germline V gene (reference sequence).